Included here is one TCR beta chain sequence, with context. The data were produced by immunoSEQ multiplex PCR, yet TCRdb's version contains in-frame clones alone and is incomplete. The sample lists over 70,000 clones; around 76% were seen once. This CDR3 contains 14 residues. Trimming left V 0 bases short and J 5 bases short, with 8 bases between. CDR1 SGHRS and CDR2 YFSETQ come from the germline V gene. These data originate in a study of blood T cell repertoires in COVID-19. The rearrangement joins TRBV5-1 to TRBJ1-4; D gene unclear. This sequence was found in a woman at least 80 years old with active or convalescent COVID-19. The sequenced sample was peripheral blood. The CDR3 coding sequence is TGCGCCAGCAGCTTGGGGCAGTACAATGAAAAACTGTTTTTT. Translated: CASSLGQYNEKLFF.